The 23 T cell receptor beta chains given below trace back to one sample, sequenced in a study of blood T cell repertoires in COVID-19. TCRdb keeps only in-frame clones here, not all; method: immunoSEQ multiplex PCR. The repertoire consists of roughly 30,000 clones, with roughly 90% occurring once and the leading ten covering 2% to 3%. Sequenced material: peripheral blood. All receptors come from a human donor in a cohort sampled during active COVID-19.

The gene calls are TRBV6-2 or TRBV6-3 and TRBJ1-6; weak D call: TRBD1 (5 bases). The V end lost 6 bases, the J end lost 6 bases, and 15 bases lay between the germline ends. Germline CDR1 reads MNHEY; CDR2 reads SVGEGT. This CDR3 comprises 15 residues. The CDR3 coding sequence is TGTGCCAGCAGCCCCGGGGGGGACTTTAATTCACCCCTCCACTTT. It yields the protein CASSPGGDFNSPLHF.

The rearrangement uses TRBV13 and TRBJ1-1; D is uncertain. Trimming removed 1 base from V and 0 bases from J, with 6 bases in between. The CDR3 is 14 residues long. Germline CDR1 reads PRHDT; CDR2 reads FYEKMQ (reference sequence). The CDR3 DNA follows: TGTGCCAGCAGCTTAGTTTCGGTGAACACTGAAGCTTTCTTT. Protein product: CASSLVSVNTEAFF.

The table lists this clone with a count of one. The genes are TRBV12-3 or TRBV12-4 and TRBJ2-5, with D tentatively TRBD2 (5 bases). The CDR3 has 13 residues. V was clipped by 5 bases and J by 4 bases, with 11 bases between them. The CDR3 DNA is TGTGCCAGCAGTATCTGGACTGGAGAGACCCAGTACTTC. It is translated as CASSIWTGETQYF.

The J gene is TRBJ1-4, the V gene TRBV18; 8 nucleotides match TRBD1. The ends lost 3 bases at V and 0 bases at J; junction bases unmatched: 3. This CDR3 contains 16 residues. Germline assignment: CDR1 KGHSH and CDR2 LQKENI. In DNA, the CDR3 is TGTGCCAGCTCACCTCTGACAGGGGCAACTAATGAAAAACTGTTTTTT. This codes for CASSPLTGATNEKLFF.

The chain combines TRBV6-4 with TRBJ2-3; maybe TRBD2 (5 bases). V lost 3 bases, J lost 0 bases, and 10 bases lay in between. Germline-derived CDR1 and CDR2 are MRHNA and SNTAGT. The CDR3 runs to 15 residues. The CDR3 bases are TGTGCCAGCAGTGATACACAGCGGAGCACAGATACGCAGTATTTT. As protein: CASSDTQRSTDTQYF.

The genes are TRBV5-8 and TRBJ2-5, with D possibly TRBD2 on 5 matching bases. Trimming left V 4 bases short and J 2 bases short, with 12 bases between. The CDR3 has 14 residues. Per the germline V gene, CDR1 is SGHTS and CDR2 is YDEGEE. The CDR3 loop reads CASSQTQRQETQYF. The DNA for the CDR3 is TGTGCCAGCAGCCAAACCCAGCGGCAAGAGACCCAGTACTTC.

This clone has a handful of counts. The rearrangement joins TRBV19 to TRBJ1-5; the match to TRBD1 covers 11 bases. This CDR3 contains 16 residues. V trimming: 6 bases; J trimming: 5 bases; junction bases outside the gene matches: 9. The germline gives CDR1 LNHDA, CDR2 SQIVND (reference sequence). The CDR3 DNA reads TGTGCCAGTAGGGGACAGGGGGTCGTTTTGGATCAGCCCCAGCATTTT. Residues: CASRGQGVVLDQPQHF.

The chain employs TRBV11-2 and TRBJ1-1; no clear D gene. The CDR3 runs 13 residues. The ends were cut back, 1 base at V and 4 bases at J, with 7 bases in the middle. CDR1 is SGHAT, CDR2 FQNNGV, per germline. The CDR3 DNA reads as TGTGCCAGCAGCTTAGTCGAGATCACTGAAGCTTTCTTT. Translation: CASSLVEITEAFF.

The CDR3 spells CASSEVGALAGSPLHF. The CDR3, as DNA: TGTGCCAGCAGTGAGGTTGGGGCTCTTGCCGGTTCACCCCTCCACTTT. The chain links TRBV2 to TRBJ1-6, with a weak D call TRBD1 (5 bases). CDR3 length: 16 residues. V was pared by 3 bases and J by 9 bases, with 18 bases between. Germline V gives CDR1 SNHLY, CDR2 FYNNEI.

CDR3 sequence: CASSQGLAGRETQYF. The CDR3 region has the DNA TGTGCCAGCAGCCAGGGACTAGCGGGGCGGGAGACCCAGTACTTC. The chain recombines TRBV4-2 with TRBJ2-5; 13 bases map to TRBD2. The germline gives CDR1 LGHNA, CDR2 YNFKEQ. This CDR3 comprises 15 residues. After removal of 3 bases from V and 5 bases from J, the junction contained 3 bases not matched to a gene.

CDR3 amino acids: CASSLDGQGNNSPLHF. CDR3 nucleotide sequence: TGCGCCAGCAGCTTGGACGGACAGGGTAATAATTCACCCCTCCACTTT. The chain is built from TRBV5-1 and TRBJ1-6, with 8 bases matching TRBD1. The CDR3 sequence is 16 residues long. Germline-derived CDR1 and CDR2 are SGHRS and YFSETQ. V lost 0 bases and J lost 5; bases outside the gene matches: 4.

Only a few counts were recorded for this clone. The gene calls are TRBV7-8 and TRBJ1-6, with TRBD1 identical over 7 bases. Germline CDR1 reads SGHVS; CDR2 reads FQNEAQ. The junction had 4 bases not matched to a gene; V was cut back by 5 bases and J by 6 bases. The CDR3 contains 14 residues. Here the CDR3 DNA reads TGTGCCAGCAGCCTCGGGACAGTTAATTCACCCCTCCACTTT. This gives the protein CASSLGTVNSPLHF.

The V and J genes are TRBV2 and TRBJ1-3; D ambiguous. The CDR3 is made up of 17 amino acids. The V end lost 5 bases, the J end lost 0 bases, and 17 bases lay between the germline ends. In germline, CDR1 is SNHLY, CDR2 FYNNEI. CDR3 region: CASSPGWGRSSGNTIYF. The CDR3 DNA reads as TGTGCCAGCAGTCCGGGGTGGGGAAGGAGCTCTGGAAACACCATATATTTT. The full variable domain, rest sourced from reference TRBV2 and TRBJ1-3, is EPEVTQTPSHQVTQMGQEVILRCVPISNHLYFYWYRQILGQKVEFLVSFYNNEISEKSEIFDDQFSVERPDGSNFTLKIRSTKLEDSAMYFCASSPGWGRSSGNTIYFGEGSWLTVV.

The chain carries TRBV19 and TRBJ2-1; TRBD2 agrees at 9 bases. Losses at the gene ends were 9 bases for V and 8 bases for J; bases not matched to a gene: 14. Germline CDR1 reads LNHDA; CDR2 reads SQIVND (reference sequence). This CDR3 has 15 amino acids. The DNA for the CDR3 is TGTGCCAGCTCCACACCGGCGGGGGGGCAGGATGAGCAGTTCTTC. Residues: CASSTPAGGQDEQFF.

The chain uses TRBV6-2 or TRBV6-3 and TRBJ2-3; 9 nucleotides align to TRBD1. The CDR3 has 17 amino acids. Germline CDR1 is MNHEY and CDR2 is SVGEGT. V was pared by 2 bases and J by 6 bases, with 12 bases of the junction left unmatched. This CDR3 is CASSYPGTGRRMDTQYF. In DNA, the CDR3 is TGTGCCAGCAGTTACCCCGGGACAGGGCGTCGAATGGATACGCAGTATTTT.

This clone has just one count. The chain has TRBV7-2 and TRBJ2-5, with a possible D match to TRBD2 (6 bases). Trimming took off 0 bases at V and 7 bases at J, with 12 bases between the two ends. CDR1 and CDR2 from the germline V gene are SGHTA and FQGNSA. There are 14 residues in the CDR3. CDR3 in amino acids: CASSLAAGGGTQYF. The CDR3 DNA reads TGTGCCAGCAGCTTAGCGGCTGGGGGAGGGACCCAGTACTTC.

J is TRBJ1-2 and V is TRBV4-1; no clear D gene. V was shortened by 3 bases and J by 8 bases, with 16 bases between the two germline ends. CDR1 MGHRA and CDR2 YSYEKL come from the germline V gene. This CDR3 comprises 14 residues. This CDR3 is CASSHPGRTGGYTF. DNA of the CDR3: TGCGCCAGCAGCCACCCGGGGAGAACGGGCGGCTACACCTTC.

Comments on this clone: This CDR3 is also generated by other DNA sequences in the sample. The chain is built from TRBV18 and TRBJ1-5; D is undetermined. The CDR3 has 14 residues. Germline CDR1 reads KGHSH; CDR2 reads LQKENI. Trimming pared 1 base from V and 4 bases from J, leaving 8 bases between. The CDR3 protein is CASSPRTGNQPQHF. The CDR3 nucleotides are TGTGCCAGCTCACCACGGACGGGAAATCAGCCCCAGCATTTT.

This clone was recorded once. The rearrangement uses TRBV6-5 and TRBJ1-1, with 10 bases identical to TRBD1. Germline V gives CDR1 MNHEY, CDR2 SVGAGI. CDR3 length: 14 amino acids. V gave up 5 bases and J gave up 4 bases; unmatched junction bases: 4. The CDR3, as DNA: TGTGCCAGCAGTCCCGGGACAGGGGTCACTGAAGCTTTCTTT. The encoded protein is CASSPGTGVTEAFF.

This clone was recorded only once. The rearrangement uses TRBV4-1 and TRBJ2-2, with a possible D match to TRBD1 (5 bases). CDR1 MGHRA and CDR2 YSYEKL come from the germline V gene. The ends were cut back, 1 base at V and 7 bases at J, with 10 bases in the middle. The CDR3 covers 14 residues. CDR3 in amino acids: CASSQGRVNGELFF. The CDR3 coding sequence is TGCGCCAGCAGCCAAGGCAGGGTTAACGGGGAGCTGTTTTTT.

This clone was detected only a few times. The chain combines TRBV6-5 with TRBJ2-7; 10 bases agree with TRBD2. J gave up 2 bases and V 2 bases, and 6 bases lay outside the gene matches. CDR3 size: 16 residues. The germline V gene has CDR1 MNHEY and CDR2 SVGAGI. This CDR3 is CASSYPGLAETYEQYF. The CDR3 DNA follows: TGTGCCAGCAGTTACCCCGGACTAGCGGAGACCTACGAGCAGTACTTC.

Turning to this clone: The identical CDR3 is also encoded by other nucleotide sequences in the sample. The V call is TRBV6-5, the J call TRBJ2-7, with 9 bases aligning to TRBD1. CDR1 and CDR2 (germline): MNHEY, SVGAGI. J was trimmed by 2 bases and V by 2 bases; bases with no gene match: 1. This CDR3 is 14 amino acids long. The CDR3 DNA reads TGTGCCAGCAGTTACGGGACAGGGCCCTACGAGCAGTACTTC. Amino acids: CASSYGTGPYEQYF.

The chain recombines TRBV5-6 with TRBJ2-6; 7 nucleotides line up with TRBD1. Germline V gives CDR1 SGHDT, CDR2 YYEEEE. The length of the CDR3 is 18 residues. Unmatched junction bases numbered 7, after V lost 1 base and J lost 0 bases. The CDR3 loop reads CASSLQVGQNSGANVLTF. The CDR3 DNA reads TGTGCCAGCAGCTTGCAAGTGGGACAGAACTCTGGGGCCAACGTCCTGACTTTC.